Each of the 26 T cell receptor beta chains below was sequenced from the same sample in a study of T-cell memory formation after mild COVID-19 (dated by TCRdb to 2020 to 2022). The method was 5' RACE. Sequencing relied on an Illumina NovaSeq 6000. In-frame beta chains were kept once TCRdb had trimmed the public reads at Q25 with fastp and called clones with MiXCR. Each record represents a unique CDR3 protein, reported with the most common genes and DNA among its rows. In all, the sample holds about 560,000 distinct CDR3 sequences, and roughly a fifth of those were seen once. Clones ranked in the top ten supply around 7.7% of the sample. What was sequenced was PBMCs or a T cell subset sorted from them (not recorded which). The receptors were sampled from an adult woman who had mild COVID-19 (a few samples of this study predate the infection). The sample titles of this study are shuffled in the database, so cell type and time point are left out; the donor was told from shared clones.

The rearrangement links TRBV19 to TRBJ1-1; D is unresolved. CDR1 LNHDA and CDR2 SQIVND come from the germline V gene (reference sequence). CDR3 length equals 12 residues. Trimming removed 0 bases from V and 7 bases from J, with 6 bases in between. The CDR3 spells CASSIEKGEAFF. CDR3 nucleotides: TGTGCCAGTAGTATAGAGAAGGGTGAAGCTTTCTTT.

CDR3 loop: CASSDYSAGGGYEQFF. Here the CDR3 DNA reads TGTGCCAGCAGTGATTATTCGGCGGGGGGCGGTTATGAGCAGTTCTTC. The J gene is TRBJ2-1, the V gene TRBV6-1, with 8 positions matching TRBD2. From germline, CDR1 is MNHNS and CDR2 SASEGT. The CDR3 contains 16 residues. V lost 3 bases and J lost 8; bases outside the gene matches: 12.

This clonotype was observed many times. V usage is TRBV27 and J usage is TRBJ2-6; D not certain. Trimming pared 6 bases from V and 3 bases from J, leaving 6 bases between. There are 13 residues in the CDR3. Germline assignment: CDR1 MNHEY and CDR2 SMNVEV (reference sequence). Here the CDR3 DNA reads TGTGCCAGCAGCTTAGGTGGGGCCAACGTCCTGACTTTC. This gives the protein CASSLGGANVLTF.

The chain carries TRBV3-1 and TRBJ2-1; TRBD2 matches at 11 bases. The CDR3 runs 16 residues. Germline assignment: CDR1 LGHDT and CDR2 YNNKEL (reference sequence). V was pared by 4 bases and J by 2 bases, with 4 bases of the junction left unmatched. The DNA for the CDR3 is TGTGCCAGCAGCCGACTAGCGGGGAGCACCTACAATGAGCAGTTCTTC. It translates to CASSRLAGSTYNEQFF.

This clonotype has only a few counts. The chain joins TRBV6-5 to TRBJ1-6; D is ambiguous. V was pared by 4 bases and J by 0 bases, with 13 bases between. CDR3 size: 17 residues. CDR1 and CDR2 (germline): MNHEY, SVGAGI. CDR3 amino acids: CASSSQTLGSYNSPLHF. The DNA of the CDR3 is TGTGCCAGCAGTTCCCAGACACTTGGCTCCTATAATTCACCCCTCCACTTT.

The chain's CDR3 is CASSLVRGKQFF. The CDR3 DNA reads TGTGCCAGCAGCTTGGTTCGGGGAAAGCAGTTCTTC. The rearrangement joins TRBV5-6 to TRBJ2-1, with D maybe TRBD2 (5 bases). V lost 0 bases and J lost 11, with 9 bases in between. Germline V gene lookup returns CDR1 SGHDT and CDR2 YYEEEE. CDR3 size: 12 residues. Supplemented by reference TRBV5-6 and TRBJ2-1, the full variable domain reads DAGVTQSPTHLIKTRGQQVTLRCSPKSGHDTVSWYQQALGQGPQFIFQYYEEEERQRGNFPDRFSGHQFPNYSSELNVNALLLGDSALYLCASSLVRGKQFFGPGTRLTVL.

The chain employs TRBV19 and TRBJ1-2; TRBD1 matches 11 bases. Trimming at V came to 1 base and at J to 5 bases, leaving 3 bases not matched to a gene. The CDR3 runs 15 residues. CDR1 and CDR2 (germline): LNHDA, SQIVND (reference sequence). The CDR3, as DNA: TGTGCCAGTAGTATAGCTGGGACAGGGGGATATGGCTACACCTTC. It is translated as CASSIAGTGGYGYTF.

This chain joins TRBV7-2 and TRBJ2-6; D not certain. With 1 base removed from V and 0 bases from J, the gap between germline ends came to 4 bases. The CDR3 has 15 residues. Germline CDR1 SGHTA, CDR2 FQGNSA. CDR3 DNA sequence: TGTGCCAGCAGCTTAGAAACCTCTGGGGCCAACGTCCTGACTTTC. As protein: CASSLETSGANVLTF. The complete variable domain, with remaining parts taken from reference TRBV7-2 and TRBJ2-6, reads GAGVSQSPSNKVTEKGKDVELRCDPISGHTALYWYRQSLGQGLEFLIYFQGNSAPDKSGLPSDRFSAERTGGSVSTLTIQRTQQEDSAVYLCASSLETSGANVLTFGAGSRLTVL.

This clonotype has a handful of counts. The chain couples TRBV6-6 to TRBJ1-1, with a possible D match to TRBD1 (5 bases). With 1 base removed from V and 5 bases from J, the gap between germline ends came to 14 bases. The CDR3 runs 15 residues. The V gene's germline CDR1 is MNHNY and CDR2 SVGAGI (reference sequence). The CDR3 spells CASSYLRGPTTEAFF. The CDR3 coding sequence is TGTGCCAGCAGTTACTTAAGGGGCCCGACGACTGAAGCTTTCTTT.

The genes are TRBV11-3 and TRBJ2-2; TRBD2 aligns across 9 bases. The V segment lost 7 bases and the J segment 3 bases; nucleotides outside the gene matches: 9. The CDR3 runs to 16 residues. Per germline, CDR1 SGHNT and CDR2 YENEEA. The CDR3 loop reads CASTIAGEVHTGELFF. Here the CDR3 DNA reads TGTGCCAGCACCATAGCGGGAGAGGTGCACACCGGGGAGCTGTTTTTT.

The chain uses TRBV5-6 and TRBJ1-1, with D perhaps TRBD1 (6 bases). CDR1 SGHDT and CDR2 YYEEEE come from the germline V gene. The CDR3 is made up of 15 amino acids. The V end lost 0 bases, the J end lost 0 bases, and 9 bases lay between the germline ends. The CDR3 region is CASSLDRALNTEAFF. CDR3 in DNA: TGTGCCAGCAGCTTGGACAGGGCCTTGAACACTGAAGCTTTCTTT.

The chain has TRBV3-1 and TRBJ1-2; no reliable D call. V gave up 1 base and J gave up 6 bases, with 6 bases separating them. There are 12 residues in the CDR3. Per the germline V gene, CDR1 is LGHDT and CDR2 is YNNKEL (reference sequence). The CDR3 coding sequence is TGTGCCAGCAGCCAAGCGGGGAATGGCTACACCTTC. Its translation: CASSQAGNGYTF.

The chain joins TRBV20-1 to TRBJ2-3; maybe TRBD1 (6 bases). Germline values: CDR1 DFQATT, CDR2 SNEGSKA (reference sequence). Trimming removed 2 bases from V and 6 bases from J, with 21 bases in between. This CDR3 spans 16 amino acids. Here the CDR3 reads CSARPPDRSVVDTQYF. The CDR3 region has the DNA TGCAGTGCTAGACCCCCCGACAGGTCGGTCGTGGATACGCAGTATTTT.

This clonotype was detected only a few times. The chain uses TRBV4-1 and TRBJ1-1; D remains ambiguous. Germline V CDR1 and CDR2: MGHRA, YSYEKL. V shed 3 bases and J shed 1 base, with 9 bases lying between them. This CDR3 region has 14 residues. CDR3 DNA: TGCGCCAGCAGCCATCCCGGGAGGAACACTGAAGCTTTCTTT. Translated, it gives CASSHPGRNTEAFF.

This clonotype occurred a few times. V gene TRBV7-8 combines with J gene TRBJ2-7, with D possibly TRBD1 on 5 matching bases. From germline, CDR1 is SGHVS and CDR2 FQNEAQ. Trimming stripped 5 bases from V and 5 bases from J, with 19 bases between. This CDR3 is built from 15 residues. The CDR3: CASSAFLSSRDEQYF. The CDR3 DNA reads as TGTGCCAGCAGCGCCTTTCTAAGCTCCAGGGACGAGCAGTACTTC.

The gene calls are TRBV4-2 and TRBJ2-1, with 7 positions matching TRBD1. CDR3 size: 15 residues. Germline CDR1 is LGHNA and CDR2 is YNFKEQ. V dropped 0 bases and J dropped 7; count of bases not matched to a gene: 6. The CDR3 nucleotides read TGTGCCAGCAGCCAAGATCCGGGACAGTCTAATGAGCAGTTCTTC. Protein product: CASSQDPGQSNEQFF.

This clonotype turned up a few times. The rearrangement links TRBV5-5 to TRBJ1-5, with D unclear. The V end was cut by 1 base, the J end by 1 base, with 12 bases between. CDR3 length equals 16 residues. Germline V gene sequence: CDR1 SGHKS, CDR2 YYEKEE (reference sequence). As DNA, the CDR3 is TGTGCCAGCAGCTTGTGGAGCTGGGGAAGCAATCAGCCCCAGCATTTT. This translates into CASSLWSWGSNQPQHF. Based on the CDR3 plus reference TRBV5-5 and TRBJ1-5, the full variable domain is DAGVTQSPTHLIKTRGQQVTLRCSPISGHKSVSWYQQVLGQGPQFIFQYYEKEERGRGNFPDRFSARQFPNYSSELNVNALLLGDSALYLCASSLWSWGSNQPQHFGDGTRLSIL.

This rearrangement joins TRBV25-1 to TRBJ2-1; 9 bases map to TRBD2. The CDR3 has 14 amino acids. From germline, CDR1 is MGHDK and CDR2 SYGVNS. V was pared by 6 bases and J by 4 bases, with 4 bases of the junction left unmatched. This chain's CDR3 is CASSNSGGYNEQFF. The DNA of the CDR3 is TGTGCCAGCAGCAATAGCGGGGGTTACAATGAGCAGTTCTTC.

This clonotype was seen only a few times. This chain connects TRBV6-2 or TRBV6-3 to TRBJ2-3, with a possible D match to TRBD2 (6 bases). The V gene lost 0 bases and the J gene lost 4 bases, with 14 bases spanning the gap. Germline loops: CDR1 MNHEY, CDR2 SVGEGT. The CDR3 is made up of 16 amino acids. The CDR3 DNA reads as TGTGCCAGCAGTTACTCGAGCGGACTACAGGCAGATACGCAGTATTTT. Its protein product is CASSYSSGLQADTQYF.

The V and J genes are TRBV6-6 and TRBJ2-3; D is unresolved. The CDR3 spans 13 residues. Germline CDR1 and CDR2: MNHNY and SVGAGI (reference sequence). V was pared by 4 bases and J by 6 bases, with 11 bases between. CDR3 sequence (DNA): TGTGCCAGCAGTTCCCACGACCGGGATACGCAGTATTTT. Protein sequence: CASSSHDRDTQYF.

V usage is TRBV7-8 and J usage is TRBJ2-2; D possibly corresponds to TRBD1 (6 bases). The V end was cut by 10 bases, the J end by 7 bases, with 22 bases between. Germline CDR1 and CDR2: SGHVS and FQNEAQ. CDR3 length: 15 residues. CDR3 protein: CATGRQEGAIGELFF. The CDR3 DNA follows: TGTGCCACCGGTAGACAGGAAGGGGCAATCGGGGAGCTGTTTTTT.

This clonotype was counted a few times. The chain recombines TRBV28 with TRBJ2-7; D unresolved. The CDR3 has 13 residues. Germline lookup yields CDR1 MDHEN and CDR2 SYDVKM. V lost 5 bases, J lost 0 bases, and 8 bases lay in between. The CDR3 protein is CASSLPFSYEQYF. The CDR3 DNA reads as TGTGCCAGCAGTCTCCCTTTCTCCTACGAGCAGTACTTC.

This rearrangement joins TRBV27 to TRBJ2-7; TRBD2 matches at 8 bases. The length of the CDR3 is 15 residues. CDR1 and CDR2 (germline): MNHEY, SMNVEV (reference sequence). J lost 3 bases, V lost 6 bases, and 10 bases had no gene match. This CDR3 reads CASRARVGLDYEQYF. CDR3 nucleotides: TGTGCCAGCAGGGCTCGAGTGGGACTAGACTACGAGCAGTACTTC.

V gene TRBV7-9 combines with J gene TRBJ2-7, with D possibly called TRBD1 or TRBD2 (6 bases each). This CDR3 has 16 amino acids. The germline V and J ends were trimmed by 5 bases and 1 base, with 18 bases remaining between them. CDR1 and CDR2 from the germline V gene are SEHNR and FQNEAQ (reference sequence). The DNA for the CDR3 is TGTGCCAGCAGCCCCTTTGGAGGGGGACTTTCCTACGAGCAGTACTTC. Residues: CASSPFGGGLSYEQYF.

The chain carries TRBV7-6 and TRBJ2-7, with 10 nucleotides matching TRBD1. Germline assignment: CDR1 SGHVS and CDR2 FNYEAQ. The CDR3 is made up of 18 amino acids. V trimming: 3 bases; J trimming: 8 bases; junction bases outside the gene matches: 19. The CDR3 loop reads CASSFEGGQGSLAAKQYF. The CDR3 DNA follows: TGTGCCAGCAGCTTCGAGGGGGGACAGGGGAGCCTAGCGGCAAAGCAGTACTTC.

There are a few counts of this clonotype. This chain connects TRBV5-4 to TRBJ2-2, with TRBD2 identical over 13 bases. The junction had 3 bases not matched to a gene; V was cut back by 2 bases and J by 5 bases. Per the germline V gene, CDR1 is SGHNT and CDR2 is YYREEE (reference sequence). This CDR3 contains 16 residues. The CDR3 DNA reads TGTGCCAGCAGCTTACTAGCGGGGGGGCTAACCGGGGAGCTGTTTTTT. Translating gives CASSLLAGGLTGELFF.